The 10 T cell receptor beta chains listed next were all sequenced from one sample in a study of T cell responses to AZD1222 COVID-19 vaccine. The data were produced by immunoSEQ multiplex PCR, yet TCRdb's version contains in-frame clones alone and is incomplete. This table holds about 140,000 clones, roughly 92% found once. Sequences were derived from peripheral blood, sampled on day 0 of AZD1222 vaccination. These receptors came from an adult in good health.

The sample holds one count of this clone. The J gene is TRBJ1-2, the V gene TRBV15; D remains unclear. V was shortened by 1 base and J by 2 bases, with 11 bases between the two germline ends. CDR1 and CDR2 from the germline V gene are LNHNV and YYDKDF (reference sequence). This CDR3 is 15 amino acids long. The CDR3 loop is CATSRGAVRNYGYTF. The CDR3 DNA sequence: TGTGCCACCAGCAGAGGGGCGGTTAGGAACTATGGCTACACCTTC.

The chain has TRBV27 and TRBJ2-7, with D unresolved. CDR3 length: 14 amino acids. CDR1 is MNHEY, CDR2 SMNVEV, per germline (reference sequence). Deletions cut 2 bases from V and 2 bases from J, with 10 bases between. DNA for the CDR3: TGTGCCAGCAGTTTAACGGACGGTACCTACGAGCAGTACTTC. Translation gives CASSLTDGTYEQYF.

The chain uses TRBV6-4 and TRBJ1-2; D uncertain. Per the germline V gene, CDR1 is MRHNA and CDR2 is SNTAGT. Trimming took off 3 bases at V and 7 bases at J, with 21 bases between the two ends. The CDR3 is made up of 16 amino acids. Here the CDR3 DNA reads TGTGCCAGCAGTGAAAAGCGCGTCAGAGGTTACTCTGGCTACACCTTC. It yields the protein CASSEKRVRGYSGYTF.

This sequence joins TRBV28 and TRBJ2-6; D perhaps matches TRBD2 (5 bases). V gave up 3 bases and J gave up 0 bases, with 9 bases separating them. From germline, CDR1 is MDHEN and CDR2 SYDVKM. The CDR3 has 16 amino acids. CDR3 protein: CASSFLRDSGANVLTF. In DNA, the CDR3 is TGTGCCAGCAGTTTTCTCCGGGACTCTGGGGCCAACGTCCTGACTTTC.

The rearrangement uses TRBV2 and TRBJ1-2, with D uncertain. The CDR3 runs 13 residues. Germline values: CDR1 SNHLY, CDR2 FYNNEI. Trimming took 6 bases from V and 5 from J, leaving 13 bases between them. As DNA, the CDR3 is TGTGCCAGCAGCCTCCTCGGGTTTTATGGCTACACCTTC. This encodes CASSLLGFYGYTF.

The CDR3 sequence: CASSFGAGLQETQYF. The CDR3 coding sequence is TGTGCCAGCAGCTTTGGTGCGGGACTGCAAGAGACCCAGTACTTC. V is TRBV5-6 and J is TRBJ2-5, with D possibly being TRBD2 (6 bases). Germline lookup yields CDR1 SGHDT and CDR2 YYEEEE. V lost 2 bases and J lost 2, with 13 bases in between. This CDR3 comprises 15 residues.

CDR3 protein: CASSSTGGFTGELFF. The CDR3 region has the DNA TGTGCCAGCAGCTCTACAGGGGGATTCACCGGGGAGCTGTTTTTT. The V and J genes are TRBV7-3 and TRBJ2-2; 8 bases match TRBD1. V gave up 4 bases and J gave up 4 bases; unmatched junction bases: 5. CDR3 length: 15 residues. Germline assignment: CDR1 SGHTA and CDR2 FQGTGA.

This chain links TRBV18 with TRBJ2-7; 7 bases match TRBD1. The CDR3 totals 12 residues. V trimming: 3 bases; J trimming: 6 bases; junction bases outside the gene matches: 2. CDR1 is KGHSH and CDR2 is LQKENI in the germline V gene. The CDR3 coding sequence is TGTGCCAGCTCACCGGACAGGCGCGAGCAGTACTTC. Translated, it gives CASSPDRREQYF. The variable domain in full, completed from reference TRBV18 and TRBJ2-7, reads NAGVMQNPRHLVRRRGQEARLRCSPMKGHSHVYWYRQLPEEGLKFMVYLQKENIIDESGMPKERFSAEFPKEGPSILRIQQVVRGDSAAYFCASSPDRREQYFGPGTRLTVT.

This sequence joins TRBV2 and TRBJ1-2, with D perhaps matching TRBD1 (5 bases). The CDR3 runs 13 residues. Deletions cut 5 bases from V and 2 bases from J, with 9 bases between. Germline V gives CDR1 SNHLY, CDR2 FYNNEI. The CDR3 region is CASSQGRNYGYTF. As DNA, the CDR3 is TGTGCCAGCAGTCAGGGACGGAACTATGGCTACACCTTC.

This clone appeared a few times. The rearrangement joins TRBV7-9 to TRBJ2-2, with 10 bases that match TRBD1. Losses at the gene ends were 5 bases for V and 3 bases for J; bases not matched to a gene: 3. The CDR3 extends over 15 amino acids. The germline V gene encodes CDR1 SEHNR and CDR2 FQNEAQ (reference sequence). DNA for the CDR3: TGTGCCAGCAGCCCCGGGACAGGGGACACCGGGGAGCTGTTTTTT. Amino acid sequence: CASSPGTGDTGELFF.